A single sample is the source of the 14 T cell receptor beta chains below, sequenced in a study of CD8 T cells in ankylosing spondylitis (dated by TCRdb to about 2017). Libraries came from 5' RACE. The sequencing machine was an Illumina HiSeq 2500. Clones were called with MiXCR by TCRdb after fastp trimmed the public reads at Q25, and only in-frame beta chains were retained. CDR3 protein duplicates are merged, each entry listing the most common genes and DNA. This sample is represented by 300,000 to 400,000 distinct CDR3 sequences; approximately 15% of them were singletons. The leading ten clones occupy approximately 1.1% of the sample. The sample was blood, either unsorted or a sorted T cell fraction (not recorded which). The receptors stem from a male donor with ankylosing spondylitis or in good health (not recorded which).

The genes are TRBV12-3 or TRBV12-4 and TRBJ1-2, with TRBD1 identical over 7 bases. The trim removed 5 bases at V and 4 bases at J, leaving 4 bases unmatched. The CDR3 has 13 residues. This CDR3 is CASSRDRLYGYTF. In DNA, the CDR3 is TGTGCCAGCAGTCGGGACAGACTCTATGGCTACACCTTC.

The chain couples TRBV27 to TRBJ2-1; 8 bases line up with TRBD2. This CDR3 spans 14 amino acids. CDR1 and CDR2 from the germline V gene are MNHEY and SMNVEV (reference sequence). The ends lost 7 bases at V and 4 bases at J; junction bases unmatched: 6. Here the CDR3 reads CASISGSLYNEQFF. DNA for the CDR3: TGTGCCAGCATCAGCGGGAGCTTGTACAATGAGCAGTTCTTC.

The rearrangement joins TRBV27 to TRBJ1-6; D unclear. Germline CDR1 and CDR2: MNHEY and SMNVEV (reference sequence). V lost 5 bases to trimming and J lost 7 bases, with 12 bases between them. The CDR3 is 14 amino acids. The CDR3 coding sequence is TGTGCCAGCAGTGTGAGGGCTGGCAATTCACCCCTCCACTTT. It yields the protein CASSVRAGNSPLHF.

The chain couples TRBV5-1 to TRBJ2-2; D uncertain. CDR1 is SGHRS and CDR2 is YFSETQ in the germline V gene. This CDR3 contains 14 residues. The V end was cut by 9 bases, the J end by 2 bases, with 14 bases between. The CDR3 DNA reads as TGCGCCACTTCGCCGGGTAGTAACACCGGGGAGCTGTTTTTT. Protein product: CATSPGSNTGELFF.

This rearrangement joins TRBV2 to TRBJ1-1; D is unclear. CDR1 SNHLY and CDR2 FYNNEI come from the germline V gene. The CDR3 covers 16 residues. V was trimmed by 6 bases and J by 4 bases, leaving 21 bases between them. The CDR3 is CASSPNPLRTGTEAFF. The CDR3 DNA follows: TGTGCCAGCAGCCCCAACCCTTTACGGACGGGCACTGAAGCTTTCTTT.

This clonotype was counted many times. The rearrangement joins TRBV12-3 or TRBV12-4 to TRBJ2-7; 12 positions match TRBD2. The CDR3 sequence is 16 residues long. Trimming cost V 4 bases and J 5 bases; bases outside gene matches: 9. The CDR3 coding sequence is TGTGCCAGCAGTTCCCCAATACTAGCGGGAGGCGACGAGCAGTACTTC. Translating it yields CASSSPILAGGDEQYF.

There are a few counts of this clonotype. The V and J genes are TRBV27 and TRBJ1-5; 7 bases line up with TRBD1. The CDR3 consists of 13 residues. V was pared by 10 bases and J by 4 bases, with 7 bases of the junction left unmatched. CDR1 MNHEY and CDR2 SMNVEV come from the germline V gene (reference sequence). The CDR3 sequence: CAIGRGQNQPQHF. The CDR3 DNA follows: TGTGCCATCGGGAGGGGGCAGAATCAGCCCCAGCATTTT.

There are a few counts of this clonotype. The J gene is TRBJ2-7, the V gene TRBV20-1; 9 bases are shared with TRBD1. CDR3 length: 15 amino acids. From germline, CDR1 is DFQATT and CDR2 SNEGSKA (reference sequence). Losses at the gene ends were 0 bases for V and 5 bases for J; bases not matched to a gene: 8. CDR3 region: CSARDIGTGYNEQYF. In nucleotides, the CDR3 is TGCAGTGCTAGAGATATAGGGACAGGGTACAACGAGCAGTACTTC.

This clonotype appeared many times. The chain recombines TRBV12-3 or TRBV12-4 with TRBJ2-1; no clear D. CDR3 length: 11 residues. The V end lost 7 bases, the J end lost 9 bases, and 10 bases lay between the germline ends. The CDR3 DNA sequence: TGTGCCAGCACGCCTTCGAGTGAGCAGTTCTTC. It translates to CASTPSSEQFF.

This clonotype was seen more than once but under ten times. The chain combines TRBV4-1 with TRBJ2-3, with D unclear. The CDR3 extends over 14 amino acids. The V gene's germline CDR1 is MGHRA and CDR2 YSYEKL. With 1 base removed from V and 3 bases from J, the gap between germline ends came to 8 bases. The CDR3 nucleotides read TGCGCCAGCAGCCAAGTGATTTTAACAGATACGCAGTATTTT. This sequence encodes CASSQVILTDTQYF.

V gene TRBV18 combines with J gene TRBJ2-1; 8 bases line up with TRBD2. V was pared by 3 bases and J by 0 bases, with 4 bases of the junction left unmatched. The CDR3 covers 16 residues. CDR1 KGHSH and CDR2 LQKENI come from the germline V gene. The CDR3 DNA sequence: TGTGCCAGCTCACCTCCGAGCGGGGGCTCCTACAATGAGCAGTTCTTC. Translated, it gives CASSPPSGGSYNEQFF.

The gene calls are TRBV4-1 and TRBJ1-4; no reliable D call. V was cut by 4 bases and J by 10 bases, with 13 bases left in between. Germline V gene sequence: CDR1 MGHRA, CDR2 YSYEKL. The CDR3 has 13 amino acids. Here the CDR3 reads CASSRDARRKLFF. Written as DNA, the CDR3 is TGCGCCAGCAGCCGGGATGCGCGACGAAAACTGTTTTTT.

This clonotype was seen ten or more times. The chain recombines TRBV10-3 with TRBJ2-2; D is unresolved. Germline-derived CDR1 and CDR2 are ENHRY and SYGVKD. With 4 bases removed from V and 1 base from J, the gap between germline ends came to 4 bases. The CDR3 contains 13 residues. As DNA, the CDR3 is TGTGCCATCAGTGGGGTGAACACCGGGGAGCTGTTTTTT. Amino acid sequence: CAISGVNTGELFF.

J is TRBJ2-4 and V is TRBV4-1; D is possibly TRBD1 (7 bases). The CDR3 runs 16 residues. Trimming pared 3 bases from V and 5 bases from J, leaving 17 bases between. Germline V CDR1 and CDR2: MGHRA, YSYEKL. The CDR3 sequence: CASSHITGEDQNIQYF. Written as DNA, the CDR3 is TGCGCCAGCAGCCACATCACAGGGGAGGATCAAAACATTCAGTACTTC.